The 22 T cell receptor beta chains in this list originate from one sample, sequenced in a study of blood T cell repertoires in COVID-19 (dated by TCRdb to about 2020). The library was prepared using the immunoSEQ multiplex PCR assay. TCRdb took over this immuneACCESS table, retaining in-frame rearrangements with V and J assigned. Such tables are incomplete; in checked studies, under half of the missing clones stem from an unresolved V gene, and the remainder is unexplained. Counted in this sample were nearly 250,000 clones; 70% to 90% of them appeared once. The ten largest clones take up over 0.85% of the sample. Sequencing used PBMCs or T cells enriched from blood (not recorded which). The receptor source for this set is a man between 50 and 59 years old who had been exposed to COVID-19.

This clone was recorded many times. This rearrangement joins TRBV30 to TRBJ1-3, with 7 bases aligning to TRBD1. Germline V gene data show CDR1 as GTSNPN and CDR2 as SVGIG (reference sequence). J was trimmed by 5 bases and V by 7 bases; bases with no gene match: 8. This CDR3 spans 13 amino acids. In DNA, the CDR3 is TGTGCCTTGGAGGGGACAGTAAGAAACACCATATATTTT. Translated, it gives CALEGTVRNTIYF.

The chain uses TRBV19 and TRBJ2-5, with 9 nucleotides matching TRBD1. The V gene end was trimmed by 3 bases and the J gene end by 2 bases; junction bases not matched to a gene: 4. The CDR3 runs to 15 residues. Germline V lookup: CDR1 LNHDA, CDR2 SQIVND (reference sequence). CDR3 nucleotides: TGTGCCAGTAGTATGGACAGGGGTTATCAAGAGACCCAGTACTTC. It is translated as CASSMDRGYQETQYF.

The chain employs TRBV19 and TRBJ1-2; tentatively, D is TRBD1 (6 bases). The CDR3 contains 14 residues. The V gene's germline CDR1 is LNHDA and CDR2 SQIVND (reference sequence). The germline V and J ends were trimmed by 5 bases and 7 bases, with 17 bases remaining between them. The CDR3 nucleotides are TGTGCCAGTAGTGCCACCGGGACACTGTTTGGCTACACCTTC. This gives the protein CASSATGTLFGYTF.

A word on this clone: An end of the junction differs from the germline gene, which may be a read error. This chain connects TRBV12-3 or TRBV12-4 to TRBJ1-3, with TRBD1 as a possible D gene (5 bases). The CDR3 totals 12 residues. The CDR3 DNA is TGTGCCAGCAGCTCAAACAGGCTACCTCTTTCATTT. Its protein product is CASSSNRLPLSF.

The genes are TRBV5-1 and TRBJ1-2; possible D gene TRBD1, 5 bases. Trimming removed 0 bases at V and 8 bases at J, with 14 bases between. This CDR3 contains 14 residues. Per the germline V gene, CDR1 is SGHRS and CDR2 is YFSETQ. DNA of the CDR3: TGCGCCAGCAGCTTGGACTTTCAGGGAAACGGCTACACCTTC. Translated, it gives CASSLDFQGNGYTF.

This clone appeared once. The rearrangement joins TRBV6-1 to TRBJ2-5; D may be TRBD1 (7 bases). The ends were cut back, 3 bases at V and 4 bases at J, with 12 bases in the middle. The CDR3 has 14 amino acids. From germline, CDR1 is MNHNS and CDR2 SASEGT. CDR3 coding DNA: TGTGCCAGCAGTGATCCGCAGGGGGGAGAGACCCAGTACTTC. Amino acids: CASSDPQGGETQYF.

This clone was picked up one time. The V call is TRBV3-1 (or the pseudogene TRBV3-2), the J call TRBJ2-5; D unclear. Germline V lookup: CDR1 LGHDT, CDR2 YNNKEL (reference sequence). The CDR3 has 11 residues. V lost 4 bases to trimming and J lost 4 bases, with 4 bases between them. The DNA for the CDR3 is TGTGCCAGCAGCCTCTTAGAGACCCAGTACTTC. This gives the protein CASSLLETQYF.

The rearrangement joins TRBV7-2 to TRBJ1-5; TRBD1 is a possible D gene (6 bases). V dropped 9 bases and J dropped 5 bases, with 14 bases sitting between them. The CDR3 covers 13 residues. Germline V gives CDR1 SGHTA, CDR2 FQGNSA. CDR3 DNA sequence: TGTGCCAGTATGCGGGGGCGAGATCAGCCCCAGCATTTT. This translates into CASMRGRDQPQHF.

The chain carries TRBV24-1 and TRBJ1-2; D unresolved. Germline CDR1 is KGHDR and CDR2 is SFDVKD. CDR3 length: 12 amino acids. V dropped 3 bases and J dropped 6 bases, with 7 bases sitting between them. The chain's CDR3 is CATSDEGDGYTF. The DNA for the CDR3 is TGTGCCACCAGTGATGAGGGAGATGGCTACACCTTC.

The CDR3 here is CASSLEVSGNYGYTF. CDR3 bases: TGCGCCAGCAGCTTGGAAGTGTCGGGGAACTATGGCTACACCTTC. This chain links TRBV5-1 with TRBJ1-2; D is unresolved. The CDR3 runs to 15 residues. Trimming pared 0 bases from V and 2 bases from J, leaving 11 bases between. Looked up from germline, CDR1 is SGHRS and CDR2 is YFSETQ.

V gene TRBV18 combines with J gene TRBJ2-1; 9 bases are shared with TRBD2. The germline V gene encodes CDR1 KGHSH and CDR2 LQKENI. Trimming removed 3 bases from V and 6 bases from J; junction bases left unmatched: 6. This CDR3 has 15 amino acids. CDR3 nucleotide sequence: TGTGCCAGCTCACCGCCACTGCGGGAGGGCAATGAGCAGTTCTTC. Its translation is CASSPPLREGNEQFF.

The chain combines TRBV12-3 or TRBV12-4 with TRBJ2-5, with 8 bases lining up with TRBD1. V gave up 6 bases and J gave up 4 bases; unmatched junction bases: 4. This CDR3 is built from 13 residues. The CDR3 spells CASSRGQGETQYF. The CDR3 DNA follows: TGTGCCAGCAGCAGGGGGCAGGGAGAGACCCAGTACTTC.

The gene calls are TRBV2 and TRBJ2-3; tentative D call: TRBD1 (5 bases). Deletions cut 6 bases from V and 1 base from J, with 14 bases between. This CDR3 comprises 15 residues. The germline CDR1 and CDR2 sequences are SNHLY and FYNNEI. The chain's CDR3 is CASRIQGFGTDTQYF. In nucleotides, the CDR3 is TGTGCCAGCAGAATTCAGGGATTTGGCACAGATACGCAGTATTTT.

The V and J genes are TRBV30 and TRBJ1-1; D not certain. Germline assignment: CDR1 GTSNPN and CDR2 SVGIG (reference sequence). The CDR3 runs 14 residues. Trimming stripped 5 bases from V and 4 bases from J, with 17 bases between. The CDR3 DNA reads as TGTGCCTGGGCCTACTCGGCGGGCGGCACTGAAGCTTTCTTT. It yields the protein CAWAYSAGGTEAFF.

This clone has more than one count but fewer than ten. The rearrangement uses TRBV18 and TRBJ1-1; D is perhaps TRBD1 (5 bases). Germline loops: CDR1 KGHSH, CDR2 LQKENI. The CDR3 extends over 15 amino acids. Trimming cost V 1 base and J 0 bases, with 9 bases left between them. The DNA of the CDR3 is TGTGCCAGCTCACCACAACAGGAGTTGAACACTGAAGCTTTCTTT. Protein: CASSPQQELNTEAFF.

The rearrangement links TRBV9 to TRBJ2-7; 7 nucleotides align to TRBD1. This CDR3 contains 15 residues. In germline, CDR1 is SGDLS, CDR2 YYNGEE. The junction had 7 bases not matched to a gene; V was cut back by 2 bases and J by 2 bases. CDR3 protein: CASSVAGTATYEQYF. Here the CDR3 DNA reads TGTGCCAGCAGCGTCGCCGGGACAGCTACCTACGAGCAGTACTTC.

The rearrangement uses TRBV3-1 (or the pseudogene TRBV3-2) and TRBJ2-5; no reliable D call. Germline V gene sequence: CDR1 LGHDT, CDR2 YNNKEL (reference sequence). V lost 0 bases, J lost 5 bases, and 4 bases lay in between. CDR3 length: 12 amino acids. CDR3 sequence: CASSQDRETQYF. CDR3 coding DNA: TGTGCCAGCAGCCAAGATCGGGAGACCCAGTACTTC.

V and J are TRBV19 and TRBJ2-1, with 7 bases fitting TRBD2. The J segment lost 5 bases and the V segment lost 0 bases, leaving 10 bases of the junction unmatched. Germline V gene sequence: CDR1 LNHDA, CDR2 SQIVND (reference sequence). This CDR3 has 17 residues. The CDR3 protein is CASSIDSWTRGNNEQFF. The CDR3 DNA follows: TGTGCCAGTAGTATAGATTCCTGGACTAGAGGAAACAATGAGCAGTTCTTC.

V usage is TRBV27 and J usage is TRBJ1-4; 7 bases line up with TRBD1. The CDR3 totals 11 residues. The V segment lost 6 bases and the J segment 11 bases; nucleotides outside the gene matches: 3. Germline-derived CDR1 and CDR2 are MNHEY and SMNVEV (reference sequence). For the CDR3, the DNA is TGTGCCAGCAGGACACAGGGGAAACTGTTTTTT. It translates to CASRTQGKLFF.

For the CDR3, the DNA is TGTGCCAGTAGAAGAACAGGGCAACCCTCTGGAAACACCATATATTTT. This sequence encodes CASRRTGQPSGNTIYF. The chain combines TRBV28 with TRBJ1-3; possible D gene TRBD1, 6 bases. V lost 9 bases and J 0 bases, leaving 18 bases between the germline ends. There are 16 residues in the CDR3. The germline V gene has CDR1 MDHEN and CDR2 SYDVKM.

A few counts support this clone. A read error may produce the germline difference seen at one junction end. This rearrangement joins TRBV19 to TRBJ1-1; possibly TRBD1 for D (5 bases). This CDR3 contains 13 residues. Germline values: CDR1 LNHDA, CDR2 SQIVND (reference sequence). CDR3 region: CASSIAGRTIDVF. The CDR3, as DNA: TGTGCCAGTAGTATAGCAGGGCGAACAATTGATGTTTTT.

The chain's CDR3 is CASSERQGAVDEQFF. The CDR3 coding sequence is TGTGCCAGCAGCGAAAGACAGGGGGCAGTTGATGAGCAGTTCTTC. J is TRBJ2-1 and V is TRBV9; 10 bases align to TRBD1. V was clipped by 3 bases and J by 8 bases; unmatched bases: 8. CDR3 size: 15 residues. CDR1 is SGDLS and CDR2 is YYNGEE in the germline V gene.